The clone carrying this TCR beta chain was counted between two and nine times. PCR employed 60 Vbeta and 13 Jbeta primers. Only in-frame clones appear in the TCRdb table, and some are missing; sequencing was by immunoSEQ multiplex PCR. The data contain roughly 120,000 clones, roughly 9% of them singletons. The data were obtained in a study of cytomegalovirus exposure and HLA in healthy donors. Trimming stripped 8 bases from V and 7 bases from J, with 21 bases between. Per germline, CDR1 SQVTM and CDR2 ANQGSEA. There are 13 residues in the CDR3. Material: PBMCs. The receptor was derived from a woman aged 40 to 50 in good health and CMV-seropositive. The genes are TRBV29-1 and TRBJ2-7, with a weak D call TRBD1 (7 bases). The CDR3 DNA reads as TGCAGCTTTATTCCATTCCAGGGGGGTGAGCAGTACTTC. Translated: CSFIPFQGGEQYF.